These 30 T cell receptor beta chains were all obtained from the same sample, sequenced in a study of cytomegalovirus exposure and HLA in healthy donors. Primers for the PCR totalled 60 Vbeta and 13 Jbeta. TCRdb keeps only in-frame clones here, not all; method: immunoSEQ multiplex PCR. The sample consists of around 130,000 clones, roughly 79% of them appearing once. Material: PBMCs. The receptors stem from a man between 18 and 29 years old in good health and CMV-seronegative.

DNA for the CDR3: TGTGCCAGCACCCTGGGGGGGCGGGACACTGAAGCTTTCTTT. Its protein product is CASTLGGRDTEAFF. The rearrangement joins TRBV5-5 to TRBJ1-1; tentatively, D is TRBD1 (6 bases). Germline V gene sequence: CDR1 SGHKS, CDR2 YYEKEE (reference sequence). V lost 6 bases to trimming and J lost 3 bases, with 15 bases between them. The CDR3 consists of 14 residues.

This clone was recorded only once. The V gene is TRBV5-4, the J gene TRBJ1-3; TRBD1 is a possible D gene (5 bases). This CDR3 has 15 residues. The ends were cut back, 0 bases at V and 4 bases at J, with 11 bases in the middle. Germline CDR1 SGHNT, CDR2 YYREEE (reference sequence). CDR3 in amino acids: CASSLAGGRGNTIYF. The CDR3 DNA reads TGTGCCAGCAGCTTGGCCGGGGGTAGAGGAAACACCATATATTTT.

The rearrangement uses TRBV9 and TRBJ2-5, with D possibly being TRBD2 (6 bases). The CDR3 extends over 14 amino acids. Trimming left V 3 bases short and J 5 bases short, with 14 bases between. The germline V gene encodes CDR1 SGDLS and CDR2 YYNGEE. This CDR3 reads CASSGAPGAETQYF. The CDR3 DNA is TGTGCCAGCAGCGGGGCCCCGGGAGCTGAGACCCAGTACTTC. Full variable domain (rest looked up from reference TRBV9 and TRBJ2-5): DSGVTQTPKHLITATGQRVTLRCSPRSGDLSVYWYQQSLDQGLQFLIQYYNGEERAKGNILERFSAQQFPDLHSELNLSSLELGDSALYFCASSGAPGAETQYFGPGTRLLVL.

This sequence joins TRBV28 and TRBJ1-2; unclear D gene. The CDR3 has 12 amino acids. Trimming pared 7 bases from V and 8 bases from J, leaving 14 bases between. Germline V gives CDR1 MDHEN, CDR2 SYDVKM. The CDR3 loop is CASIGGGKGYTF. In nucleotides, the CDR3 is TGTGCCAGCATTGGAGGAGGGAAGGGCTACACCTTC.

This clone has just one count. The rearrangement uses TRBV9 and TRBJ1-2, with TRBD1 matching over 9 bases. This CDR3 contains 14 residues. CDR1 and CDR2 from the germline V gene are SGDLS and YYNGEE. The J segment lost 6 bases and the V segment lost 0 bases, leaving 3 bases of the junction unmatched. The CDR3 nucleotides are TGTGCCAGCAGCGTAGACAGGGGGCGAGATGGCTACACCTTC. Encoded protein: CASSVDRGRDGYTF.

The rearrangement links TRBV7-9 to TRBJ2-7; no firm D call. The CDR3 has 12 amino acids. The germline gives CDR1 SEHNR, CDR2 FQNEAQ (reference sequence). Trimming took off 0 bases at V and 5 bases at J, with 5 bases between the two ends. This chain's CDR3 is CASSLAGDEQYF. The CDR3, as DNA: TGTGCCAGCAGCTTAGCAGGAGACGAGCAGTACTTC.

This chain uses TRBV18 with TRBJ1-4; TRBD1 matches 7 bases. Unmatched junction bases numbered 10, after V lost 6 bases and J lost 6 bases. CDR1 KGHSH and CDR2 LQKENI come from the germline V gene. The CDR3 is 15 amino acids. The CDR3 sequence is CASSPMTGTDEKLFF. As DNA, the CDR3 is TGTGCCAGCTCCCCAATGACAGGGACCGATGAAAAACTGTTTTTT.

The chain combines TRBV9 with TRBJ2-7; 9 bases match TRBD1. The J segment lost 2 bases and the V segment lost 3 bases, leaving 3 bases of the junction unmatched. CDR1 and CDR2 (germline): SGDLS, YYNGEE. The CDR3 extends over 14 amino acids. In DNA, the CDR3 is TGTGCCAGCAGCGGGACAGGGGCCGCCTACGAGCAGTACTTC. Translation gives CASSGTGAAYEQYF.

This clone was seen more than once but under ten times. The chain links TRBV10-3 to TRBJ2-6; a possible D gene is TRBD2 (6 bases). Deletions cut 4 bases from V and 1 base from J, with 17 bases between. The CDR3 totals 18 residues. In germline, CDR1 is ENHRY, CDR2 SYGVKD. CDR3 DNA sequence: TGTGCCATCAGTGGAGCGGGTGTCTCCCCTTCTGGGGCCAACGTCCTGACTTTC. Translating it yields CAISGAGVSPSGANVLTF.

The rearrangement uses TRBV27 and TRBJ1-2; 9 bases are a match to TRBD1. The CDR3 is 15 residues long. In germline, CDR1 is MNHEY, CDR2 SMNVEV (reference sequence). V gave up 5 bases and J gave up 7 bases; unmatched junction bases: 11. The CDR3 DNA follows: TGTGCCAGCAGTCCGGGCCGGACAGGGGCCGGTGGCTACACCTTC. Amino acid sequence: CASSPGRTGAGGYTF.

The chain uses TRBV4-1 and TRBJ1-2, with D possibly being TRBD1 (6 bases). V lost 3 bases, J lost 7 bases, and 15 bases lay in between. The CDR3 is 14 residues long. Germline CDR1 and CDR2: MGHRA and YSYEKL. The CDR3 DNA is TGCGCCAGCAGCCAGACCATGCCCAGGGGTGGCTACACCTTC. It codes for CASSQTMPRGGYTF.

V usage is TRBV6-6 and J usage is TRBJ2-7; D is uncertain. The CDR3 is 10 residues long. V gave up 5 bases and J gave up 3 bases, with 2 bases separating them. CDR1 is MNHNY, CDR2 SVGAGI, per germline (reference sequence). For the CDR3, the DNA is TGTGCCAGCAGTCACTACGAGCAGTACTTC. Its protein product is CASSHYEQYF.

The chain joins TRBV29-1 to TRBJ1-2, with 7 bases matching TRBD1. Losses at the gene ends were 6 bases for V and 5 bases for J; bases not matched to a gene: 15. Germline V CDR1 and CDR2: SQVTM, ANQGSEA. The CDR3 has 15 residues. This CDR3 is CSVEKPGTEGYGYTF. In nucleotides, the CDR3 is TGCAGCGTGGAGAAGCCAGGGACAGAGGGGTATGGCTACACCTTC.

This chain connects TRBV5-6 to TRBJ1-5; the D is unclear. The V end lost 4 bases, the J end lost 0 bases, and 8 bases lay between the germline ends. This CDR3 is built from 14 residues. Looked up from germline, CDR1 is SGHDT and CDR2 is YYEEEE. The CDR3 sequence: CASSQQISNQPQHF. In DNA, the CDR3 is TGTGCCAGCAGCCAACAGATTAGCAATCAGCCCCAGCATTTT.

V gene TRBV18 combines with J gene TRBJ1-1; no firm D call. Germline lookup yields CDR1 KGHSH and CDR2 LQKENI. The CDR3 is made up of 14 amino acids. V lost 0 bases and J lost 1, with 6 bases in between. The CDR3 DNA reads as TGTGCCAGCTCACCACCCCCCGGGAACACTGAAGCTTTCTTT. Translating gives CASSPPPGNTEAFF.

V usage is TRBV7-9 and J usage is TRBJ2-2; 8 bases are shared with TRBD1. V shed 7 bases, J shed 1 base, and the junction held 2 bases outside the gene matches. Germline lookup yields CDR1 SEHNR and CDR2 FQNEAQ (reference sequence). The CDR3 has 14 amino acids. CDR3 in DNA: TGTGCCAGCACCACAGGGGGGAACACCGGGGAGCTGTTTTTT. It encodes CASTTGGNTGELFF.

This chain joins TRBV7-9 and TRBJ1-4; 11 bases align to TRBD1. The germline V gene has CDR1 SEHNR and CDR2 FQNEAQ (reference sequence). The CDR3 length is 17 residues. V shed 5 bases, J shed 4 bases, and the junction held 9 bases outside the gene matches. CDR3 sequence (DNA): TGTGCCAGCAGCAACCGGACAGGGGGCCACGGTAATGAAAAACTGTTTTTT. It yields the protein CASSNRTGGHGNEKLFF.

The chain employs TRBV6-5 and TRBJ1-2; D may be TRBD1 (5 bases). With 6 bases removed from V and 6 bases from J, the gap between germline ends came to 11 bases. Germline-derived CDR1 and CDR2 are MNHEY and SVGAGI. The CDR3 runs 12 residues. The CDR3: CASSGGVNGYTF. DNA of the CDR3: TGTGCCAGCAGCGGGGGGGTTAATGGCTACACCTTC.

The rearrangement joins TRBV6-5 to TRBJ1-1; D ambiguous. CDR3 length equals 13 residues. V gave up 0 bases and J gave up 5 bases, with 7 bases separating them. The germline V gene encodes CDR1 MNHEY and CDR2 SVGAGI. The CDR3 is CASSYSKATEAFF. The CDR3 nucleotides are TGTGCCAGCAGTTACTCGAAAGCGACTGAAGCTTTCTTT.

This sequence joins TRBV6-5 and TRBJ1-1; D gene ambiguous. The CDR3 has 15 residues. Germline loops: CDR1 MNHEY, CDR2 SVGAGI. The V and J ends lost 6 bases and 0 bases respectively, with 14 bases between them. In nucleotides, the CDR3 is TGTGCCAGCAGATCGGTGTCGGTCATGAACACTGAAGCTTTCTTT. Translation: CASRSVSVMNTEAFF.

The CDR3 coding sequence is TGTGCCAGCAGCCTCGGGGGAGGCCCTCCTCAGTACTTC. It codes for CASSLGGGPPQYF. The chain links TRBV5-4 to TRBJ2-7; D is possibly TRBD2 (6 bases). The germline gives CDR1 SGHNT, CDR2 YYREEE (reference sequence). Trimming stripped 4 bases from V and 10 bases from J, with 18 bases between. The length of the CDR3 is 13 residues.

This chain links TRBV7-9 with TRBJ2-2, with no clear D. This CDR3 has 10 amino acids. Trimming took 6 bases from V and 8 from J, leaving 4 bases between them. Germline CDR1 is SEHNR and CDR2 is FQNEAQ (reference sequence). CDR3 coding DNA: TGTGCCAGCAGTATAGGGGAGCTGTTTTTT. Its translation: CASSIGELFF.

This clone was seen a few times. The V gene is TRBV19, the J gene TRBJ1-5; D unresolved. The V end was cut by 5 bases, the J end by 2 bases, with 13 bases between. Germline lookup yields CDR1 LNHDA and CDR2 SQIVND (reference sequence). The CDR3 totals 15 residues. CDR3 sequence: CASSRREVGNQPQHF. The CDR3 nucleotides are TGTGCCAGTAGTCGTAGGGAGGTGGGCAATCAGCCCCAGCATTTT.

This chain uses TRBV15 with TRBJ1-5, with TRBD1 matching over 7 bases. Per the germline V gene, CDR1 is LNHNV and CDR2 is YYDKDF (reference sequence). V shed 0 bases and J 6 bases; nucleotides not matched to a gene: 5. The CDR3 extends over 15 amino acids. The CDR3 region has the DNA TGTGCCACCAGCAGAGAGATAGGGGGCGGTCAGCCCCAGCATTTT. Its protein product is CATSREIGGGQPQHF. The variable domain in full, with the rest retrieved from reference TRBV15 and TRBJ1-5, is DAMVIQNPRYQVTQFGKPVTLSCSQTLNHNVMYWYQQKSSQAPKLLFHYYDKDFNNEADTPDNFQSRRPNTSFCFLDIRSPGLGDTAMYLCATSREIGGGQPQHFGDGTRLSIL.

This chain joins TRBV18 and TRBJ1-4, with 7 positions matching TRBD1. Germline CDR1 KGHSH, CDR2 LQKENI. The length of the CDR3 is 18 residues. The V gene end was trimmed by 2 bases and the J gene end by 5 bases; junction bases not matched to a gene: 14. CDR3 protein: CASSPMRGQTLRNEKLFF. For the CDR3, the DNA is TGTGCCAGCTCACCAATGAGGGGACAGACGTTGCGGAATGAAAAACTGTTTTTT.

This clone appeared a few times. The sample carries other DNA sequences with the same CDR3. The V gene is TRBV6-6, the J gene TRBJ1-1; TRBD1 might be the D (5 bases). Germline CDR1 and CDR2: MNHNY and SVGAGI (reference sequence). The CDR3 is 13 residues long. With 6 bases removed from V and 8 bases from J, the gap between germline ends came to 16 bases. CDR3 nucleotide sequence: TGTGCCAGCAGCGGCCCCGACAGTCCCGAAGCTTTCTTT. Translating gives CASSGPDSPEAFF.

This CDR3 is CASSVDGKETQYF. In DNA, the CDR3 is TGTGCCAGCAGCGTAGACGGGAAAGAGACCCAGTACTTC. The chain is built from TRBV9 and TRBJ2-5; tentative D call: TRBD2 (5 bases). Germline CDR1 and CDR2: SGDLS and YYNGEE. The CDR3 is made up of 13 amino acids. The V end was cut by 0 bases, the J end by 3 bases, with 6 bases between.

The chain couples TRBV30 to TRBJ1-6, with D maybe TRBD1 (5 bases). Germline V CDR1 and CDR2: GTSNPN, SVGIG (reference sequence). Trimming pared 4 bases from V and 10 bases from J, leaving 20 bases between. The CDR3 loop spans 15 amino acids. DNA of the CDR3: TGTGCCTGGACCTCACCCTGGGACGGGAGGTCACCCCTCCACTTT. Translating gives CAWTSPWDGRSPLHF.

The chain joins TRBV28 to TRBJ1-2; D remains ambiguous. CDR1 is MDHEN, CDR2 SYDVKM, per germline. The CDR3 is 10 residues long. V was pared by 3 bases and J by 6 bases, with 2 bases between. The CDR3 sequence: CASSFDGYTF. CDR3 in DNA: TGTGCCAGCAGTTTCGATGGCTACACCTTC.

The CDR3 sequence is CASSEERTSSYNSPLHF. CDR3 bases: TGTGCCAGCAGTGAGGAGAGAACAAGCTCCTATAATTCACCCCTCCACTTT. This chain joins TRBV6-1 and TRBJ1-6; no clear D gene. Germline V gene data show CDR1 as MNHNS and CDR2 as SASEGT. This CDR3 region has 17 residues. The germline V and J ends were trimmed by 3 bases and 0 bases, with 12 bases remaining between them.